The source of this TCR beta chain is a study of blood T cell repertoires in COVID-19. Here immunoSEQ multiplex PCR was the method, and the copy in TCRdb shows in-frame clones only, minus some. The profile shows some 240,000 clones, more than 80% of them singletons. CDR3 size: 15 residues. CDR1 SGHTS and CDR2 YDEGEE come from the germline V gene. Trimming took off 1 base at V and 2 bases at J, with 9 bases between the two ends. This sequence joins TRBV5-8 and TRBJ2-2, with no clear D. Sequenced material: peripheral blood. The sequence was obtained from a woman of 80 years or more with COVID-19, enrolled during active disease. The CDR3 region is CASSLIAGNTGELFF. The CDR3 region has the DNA TGTGCCAGCAGCTTGATCGCAGGAAACACCGGGGAGCTGTTTTTT.